The present T cell receptor beta chain was sequenced within a study of CD8 T cells in Susac syndrome. With random hexamers, roughly 0.5 to 1 ug RNA was reverse transcribed. TCRdb reprocessed the immunoSEQ multiplex PCR reads with MiXCR, giving one entry per CDR3 protein. The sample has under 150,000 distinct CDR3 sequences, around 80% seen once. Sequenced material: CD8+ T cells from PBMCs. The source of this sequence is a human donor with multiple sclerosis.

CDR3 nucleotides: TGTGCCAGCACTCACTTAACTGCAACTAATGAAAAACTGTTTTTT. It yields the protein CASTHLTATNEKLFF. V is TRBV4-2 and J is TRBJ1-4; no reliable D call. The CDR3 consists of 15 residues. The V end lost 7 bases, the J end lost 0 bases, and 12 bases lay between the germline ends. CDR1 and CDR2 from the germline V gene are LGHNA and YNFKEQ.